The 30 T cell receptor beta chains listed next were all sequenced from one sample in a study of cytomegalovirus exposure and HLA in healthy donors. In the PCR, 60 Vbeta and 13 Jbeta primers were used. The method was immunoSEQ multiplex PCR; TCRdb's version includes in-frame clones alone and lacks a portion of them. The repertoire holds a few hundred thousand clones, with 60% to 80% as singletons. The specimen sequenced was PBMCs. The receptors stem from a young man in good health and CMV-seronegative.

The CDR3 DNA follows: TGTGCCAGCAGCTTATCGGGGGGAAGGGCAGATACGCAGTATTTT. Its protein is CASSLSGGRADTQYF. The rearrangement links TRBV11-2 to TRBJ2-3; 7 bases are shared with TRBD2. Germline V gene lookup returns CDR1 SGHAT and CDR2 FQNNGV. This CDR3 is built from 15 residues. With V trimmed by 2 bases and J by 4 bases, 6 bases remained unmatched.

J is TRBJ1-4 and V is TRBV5-1; the D gene is possibly TRBD1 (5 bases). The V end lost 0 bases, the J end lost 7 bases, and 16 bases lay between the germline ends. Per germline, CDR1 SGHRS and CDR2 YFSETQ. The CDR3 sequence is 16 residues long. The DNA for the CDR3 is TGCGCCAGCAGCTTGGGGACACATGTGAAGGGTGAAAAACTGTTTTTT. Residues: CASSLGTHVKGEKLFF.

The chain carries TRBV6-5 and TRBJ2-7; D is possibly TRBD1 (6 bases). The germline V gene has CDR1 MNHEY and CDR2 SVGAGI. This CDR3 comprises 15 residues. V was shortened by 2 bases and J by 4 bases, with 15 bases between the two germline ends. Written as DNA, the CDR3 is TGTGCCAGCAGTTACGCCGACAGGCAGAATTACGAGCAGTACTTC. Its protein is CASSYADRQNYEQYF.

With regard to this clone: Mismatch with germline at one junction end may stem from a read error. The rearrangement uses TRBV7-9 and TRBJ1-2; unclear D gene. CDR1 and CDR2 (germline): SEHNR, FQNEAQ (reference sequence). CDR3 length: 12 residues. The CDR3, as DNA: TGTTCCAGCAGCTTCAACGGGTATGGCTACACCTTC. As protein: CSSSFNGYGYTF.

The chain couples TRBV19 to TRBJ2-3; possible D gene TRBD2, 5 bases. The CDR3 has 16 amino acids. V lost 1 base to trimming and J lost 1 base, with 12 bases between them. Germline V lookup: CDR1 LNHDA, CDR2 SQIVND (reference sequence). The CDR3, as DNA: TGTGCCAGTAGTATAGTTCCCGGGGATGGCACAGATACGCAGTATTTT. Protein product: CASSIVPGDGTDTQYF.

The CDR3 DNA sequence: TGTGCCAGCAGCCACCGGGACAGGGCGGACTATGGCTACACCTTC. Protein sequence: CASSHRDRADYGYTF. The rearrangement links TRBV14 to TRBJ1-2, with TRBD1 matching over 9 bases. CDR3 length: 15 residues. V gave up 3 bases and J gave up 3 bases; unmatched junction bases: 5. Per germline, CDR1 SGHDN and CDR2 FVKESK.

V usage is TRBV30 and J usage is TRBJ2-3, with 9 bases lining up with TRBD2. CDR3 length: 15 residues. The V segment lost 0 bases and the J segment 4 bases; nucleotides outside the gene matches: 5. CDR1 and CDR2 from the germline V gene are GTSNPN and SVGIG (reference sequence). The CDR3 region is CAWSVWGGGADTQYF. The DNA for the CDR3 is TGTGCCTGGAGTGTATGGGGCGGGGGGGCAGATACGCAGTATTTT.

The chain uses TRBV7-9 and TRBJ2-5; 8 nucleotides agree with TRBD2. The CDR3 is 16 amino acids. Germline V CDR1 and CDR2: SEHNR, FQNEAQ (reference sequence). V lost 4 bases and J lost 1; bases outside the gene matches: 8. The CDR3 bases are TGTGCCAGCAGCTCCATCTCCCTAGCGGGCCAAGAGACCCAGTACTTC. It encodes CASSSISLAGQETQYF.

DNA of the CDR3: TGTGCCAGTAGTATCCAGCGGGGGGGCCCAGATACGCAGTATTTT. Protein: CASSIQRGGPDTQYF. The chain joins TRBV19 to TRBJ2-3, with TRBD2 matching 10 bases. This CDR3 region has 15 residues. Trimming removed 3 bases from V and 4 bases from J; junction bases left unmatched: 4. Germline V CDR1 and CDR2: LNHDA, SQIVND (reference sequence).

The V call is TRBV5-6, the J call TRBJ1-5; 7 bases line up with TRBD1. CDR1 SGHDT and CDR2 YYEEEE come from the germline V gene. This CDR3 is 14 amino acids long. The V gene end was trimmed by 1 base and the J gene end by 7 bases; junction bases not matched to a gene: 5. CDR3 protein: CASSLTGVGQPQHF. In DNA, the CDR3 is TGTGCCAGCAGCTTGACAGGGGTGGGCCAGCCCCAGCATTTT.

The gene calls are TRBV28 and TRBJ1-5; TRBD1 is a possible D gene (6 bases). Per germline, CDR1 MDHEN and CDR2 SYDVKM. This CDR3 is 14 amino acids long. With 9 bases removed from V and 4 bases from J, the gap between germline ends came to 16 bases. The CDR3 reads CARTLRGRNQPQHF. CDR3 nucleotides: TGTGCCAGGACTTTAAGGGGGAGAAATCAGCCCCAGCATTTT.

This clone was recorded a few times. The chain combines TRBV15 with TRBJ2-3; 14 bases match TRBD2. The CDR3 spans 17 residues. J gave up 5 bases and V 8 bases, and 12 bases lay outside the gene matches. Germline V gives CDR1 LNHNV, CDR2 YYDKDF (reference sequence). The CDR3: CATCGLAGGWGEDTQYF. In DNA, the CDR3 is TGTGCCACCTGTGGACTAGCGGGGGGTTGGGGGGAAGATACGCAGTATTTT.

This chain joins TRBV7-3 and TRBJ2-1; the match to TRBD2 covers 8 bases. The ends lost 1 base at V and 6 bases at J; junction bases unmatched: 11. The CDR3 extends over 17 amino acids. Germline-derived CDR1 and CDR2 are SGHTA and FQGTGA. This chain's CDR3 is CASSLRTSWYGTNEQFF. CDR3 nucleotides: TGTGCCAGCAGCTTAAGGACTAGCTGGTATGGAACCAATGAGCAGTTCTTC.

The rearrangement links TRBV6-1 to TRBJ1-1, with D unclear. Germline CDR1 is MNHNS and CDR2 is SASEGT. There are 11 residues in the CDR3. V was pared by 8 bases and J by 4 bases, with 8 bases between. The CDR3, as DNA: TGTGCCAGCGGACGGGGCACTGAAGCTTTCTTT. Protein: CASGRGTEAFF.

The chain links TRBV6-6 to TRBJ2-7, with 9 bases matching TRBD1. This CDR3 has 15 residues. The germline CDR1 and CDR2 sequences are MNHNY and SVGAGI (reference sequence). Germline trimming cut 2 bases from V and 3 bases from J; bases unmatched to any gene: 5. As DNA, the CDR3 is TGTGCCAGCAGTTACCCTCCGGGACAGGGCTACGAGCAGTACTTC. It specifies CASSYPPGQGYEQYF.

CDR3 in amino acids: CASSVTGLEFNEQYF. The CDR3 region has the DNA TGTGCCAGCAGCGTAACGGGACTAGAGTTCAACGAGCAGTACTTC. The rearrangement links TRBV9 to TRBJ2-7; the match to TRBD2 covers 8 bases. The V gene's germline CDR1 is SGDLS and CDR2 YYNGEE. V lost 1 base to trimming and J lost 5 bases; unmatched junction nucleotides: 8. There are 15 residues in the CDR3.

The chain carries TRBV6-6 and TRBJ1-2; D gene unclear. Germline-derived CDR1 and CDR2 are MNHNY and SVGAGI (reference sequence). V lost 8 bases to trimming and J lost 7 bases, with 17 bases between them. The CDR3 consists of 13 residues. CDR3 sequence (DNA): TGTGCCAGCTGGGAGGGTGCAGTTGCTGGCTACACCTTC. Protein: CASWEGAVAGYTF.

The chain recombines TRBV29-1 with TRBJ1-2; no definite D call. The V and J ends lost 6 bases and 3 bases respectively, with 17 bases between them. The germline V gene encodes CDR1 SQVTM and CDR2 ANQGSEA. The CDR3 is 14 residues long. The CDR3 DNA follows: TGCAGCGTCGGCTCCTTAAGACGGGACTATGGCTACACCTTC. As protein: CSVGSLRRDYGYTF.

This sequence joins TRBV30 and TRBJ1-4; D uncertain. Germline loops: CDR1 GTSNPN, CDR2 SVGIG (reference sequence). V shed 1 base and J shed 8 bases, with 14 bases lying between them. The CDR3 sequence is 14 residues long. DNA of the CDR3: TGTGCCTGGAGTGACGTCGGGGTACGGGAAAAACTGTTTTTT. Amino acids: CAWSDVGVREKLFF.

The chain recombines TRBV6-6 with TRBJ2-7; D gene ambiguous. The CDR3 contains 14 residues. The V gene's germline CDR1 is MNHNY and CDR2 SVGAGI (reference sequence). V was trimmed by 2 bases and J by 2 bases, leaving 10 bases between them. As DNA, the CDR3 is TGTGCCAGCAGTTACCCACCGCAGACCTACGAGCAGTACTTC. Encoded protein: CASSYPPQTYEQYF.

The genes are TRBV7-9 and TRBJ1-1; 9 nucleotides line up with TRBD1. The V segment lost 5 bases and the J segment 0 bases; nucleotides outside the gene matches: 4. The CDR3 is made up of 15 amino acids. The germline CDR1 and CDR2 sequences are SEHNR and FQNEAQ (reference sequence). The CDR3 spells CASSLRDRVNTEAFF. CDR3 coding DNA: TGTGCCAGCAGCCTCCGGGACAGGGTGAACACTGAAGCTTTCTTT.

This clone is a singleton in its sample. The chain uses TRBV6-1 and TRBJ1-5, with 8 bases aligning to TRBD1. Germline-derived CDR1 and CDR2 are MNHNS and SASEGT. V shed 3 bases and J 6 bases; nucleotides not matched to a gene: 4. CDR3 size: 14 residues. The CDR3 sequence: CASSDRGRGQPQHF. As DNA, the CDR3 is TGTGCCAGCAGTGACAGGGGGCGCGGTCAGCCCCAGCATTTT.

This clone was counted only a few times. The chain combines TRBV6-1 with TRBJ2-7; 10 nucleotides align to TRBD1. V trimming: 2 bases; J trimming: 4 bases; junction bases outside the gene matches: 5. The CDR3 runs 15 residues. From germline, CDR1 is MNHNS and CDR2 SASEGT. CDR3 loop: CASSEFGTGAYEQYF. As DNA, the CDR3 is TGTGCCAGCAGTGAATTCGGGACAGGGGCTTACGAGCAGTACTTC.

The chain couples TRBV19 to TRBJ2-7, with TRBD1 identical over 8 bases. Germline CDR1 reads LNHDA; CDR2 reads SQIVND (reference sequence). V was pared by 8 bases and J by 5 bases, with 8 bases of the junction left unmatched. The CDR3 runs to 13 residues. The CDR3 protein is CASPKQGGHEQYF. CDR3 nucleotide sequence: TGTGCCAGTCCAAAACAGGGGGGTCACGAGCAGTACTTC.

The chain combines TRBV5-1 with TRBJ2-2, with 11 bases matching TRBD2. The V and J ends lost 0 bases and 4 bases, in that order; junction bases with no gene match: 2. From germline, CDR1 is SGHRS and CDR2 YFSETQ. CDR3 length equals 16 residues. CDR3 residues: CASSLELAGVTGELFF. Here the CDR3 DNA reads TGCGCCAGCAGCTTGGAACTAGCGGGAGTCACCGGGGAGCTGTTTTTT.

This clone occurred once. The genes are TRBV5-4 and TRBJ2-5; 14 bases line up with TRBD2. V trimming: 4 bases; J trimming: 4 bases; junction bases outside the gene matches: 3. The CDR3 runs 15 residues. CDR1 SGHNT and CDR2 YYREEE come from the germline V gene (reference sequence). CDR3 nucleotide sequence: TGTGCCAGCAGCACGGGACTAGCGGGGGTAGAGACCCAGTACTTC. Translated: CASSTGLAGVETQYF.

CDR3: CASSALGSDEQFF. The CDR3 nucleotides are TGTGCCAGCAGTGCACTAGGTAGCGATGAGCAGTTCTTC. The genes are TRBV2 and TRBJ2-1; TRBD2 is a possible D gene (5 bases). The CDR3 is 13 residues long. Germline V gene lookup returns CDR1 SNHLY and CDR2 FYNNEI. Deletions cut 4 bases from V and 8 bases from J, with 12 bases between.

The chain has TRBV6-5 and TRBJ1-5; 7 bases map to TRBD1. This CDR3 is built from 15 residues. Germline V gene lookup returns CDR1 MNHEY and CDR2 SVGAGI. Trimming cost V 5 bases and J 1 base; bases outside gene matches: 5. The CDR3 region has the DNA TGTGCCAGCAGTCTCAAGACAGGGAGCAATCAGCCCCAGCATTTT. Its protein is CASSLKTGSNQPQHF.

The J gene is TRBJ2-3, the V gene TRBV7-2; 8 bases agree with TRBD1. Germline assignment: CDR1 SGHTA and CDR2 FQGNSA. The CDR3 loop spans 14 amino acids. The junction had 7 bases not matched to a gene; V was cut back by 6 bases and J by 5 bases. The CDR3 DNA sequence: TGTGCCAGCAGTACACGACAGGGGAGAGATACGCAGTATTTT. Amino acids: CASSTRQGRDTQYF.

The chain has TRBV14 and TRBJ1-6; no reliable D call. In germline, CDR1 is SGHDN, CDR2 FVKESK. CDR3 length: 14 amino acids. The germline V and J ends were trimmed by 8 bases and 4 bases, with 12 bases remaining between them. CDR3 region: CASGPSGYNSPLHF. In DNA, the CDR3 is TGTGCCAGCGGGCCTAGCGGGTATAATTCACCCCTCCACTTT.